The clone carrying this TCR beta chain occurred once. Its antigen is still unknown. A read error may account for a junction end that differs from germline. This entry belongs to a study of T cell repertoires in cytomegalovirus infection. As for the study in general: A matching HLA type, together with CMV infection, was signaled by public TCR beta signatures. Study-wide results and caveats: The response measured ex vivo was dominated by TCR beta clonotypes (HLA-C-restricted and CMV-specific). People with CMV and the relevant HLA were identified by cumulative public TCR beta family frequency.

TCRdb recomputed calls from the reads with MiXCR, one row per CDR3 protein. The table records 630,000 or so distinct CDR3 sequences, around 24% of them present only once. The receptor was isolated from a human donor in good health (CMV status not recorded). Some clones in this sample may be carry-over from other donors' samples. Material: CD8+ T cells from PBMCs.

Here the CDR3 reads CASLQGDSNHPQHF. The CDR3, as DNA: TGTGCCAGCCTCCAGGGGGATAGCAATCACCCCCAGCATTTT. The chain uses TRBV2 and TRBJ1-5; 7 bases are a match to TRBD1. Per germline, CDR1 SNHLY and CDR2 FYNNEI. The CDR3 is 14 residues long.